This T cell receptor beta chain was captured in a study of T-cell memory formation after mild COVID-19. TCRdb re-called the 5' RACE reads through MiXCR, storing one row per CDR3 protein. The sample lists a few hundred thousand distinct CDR3 sequences; about an eighth were seen once. This TCR was sampled from a man in his late teens or twenties who had mild COVID-19 (a few samples of this study predate the infection). Cell type and time point are not known. The sequenced sample was PBMCs or a T cell subset sorted from them (not recorded which).

CDR3 residues: CASSPGLAGGPEDTQYF. CDR3 bases: TGTGCCAGCAGCCCCGGGCTAGCGGGGGGGCCTGAAGATACGCAGTATTTT. The chain recombines TRBV5-8 with TRBJ2-3; 12 bases are a match to TRBD2. The CDR3 extends over 17 amino acids. Germline assignment: CDR1 SGHTS and CDR2 YDEGEE. V lost 4 bases to trimming and J lost 5 bases; unmatched junction nucleotides: 11.